This T cell receptor beta chain emerged from a study of OX40 agonist ivuxolimab in advanced cancers. Regarding the complete study: Ivuxolimab was a fully human IgG2 agonistic monoclonal antibody targeting the costimulatory receptor OX40 (CD134). Intravenous ivuxolimab was administered to patients every 2 weeks at six dose levels: 0.01, 0.1, 0.3, 1.5, 3 and 10 mg/kg. Among the approximately 54 dose-escalation patients, around 20 had hepatocellular carcinoma, around 15 melanoma, 9 renal cell carcinoma and 9 head and neck cancer. The dose-escalation cohort was about 83% male with a mean age of around 62 years, ranging from roughly 23 to 90. Patients were allowed to have had prior anti-PD-1, anti-PD-L1 or anti-CTLA-4 therapy, and approximately 40% of the dose-escalation patients had previously received checkpoint inhibitors. Partial responses occurred in three dose-escalation patients: two with cutaneous melanoma and one with hepatocellular carcinoma. The purpose of peripheral TCRbeta sequencing was to test whether ivuxolimab changed TCR sequence diversity and led to clonal T-cell expansion. The paper reports the monotherapy dose-escalation portion (N = 52 patients) of the phase I ivuxolimab trial. Overall results and qualifications from the work: Low levels of normalized T-cell clonal expansion were also shown by some nonresponding patients. At doses of 0.1 to 3.0 mg/kg, clonal expansion of both CD4+ and CD8+ blood T cells was observed from baseline to week 6. After ivuxolimab, CD8+ T cells had more expanded clones than CD4+ T cells on average. In the 0.1-3.0 mg/kg groups, partial responders were among the patients with the lowest normalized peripheral clonal expansion, particularly in CD8+ T cells. Which antigens the clonally expanded peripheral T cells were specific for was not determined.

As to this clone: No antigen is known for it. The record has no base qualities; no much larger clone is one base away.

To sequence the TCRbeta CDR3 region, genomic DNA was isolated from the sorted cells. The immunoSEQ Assay was used for sequencing of TCRbeta CDR3 regions. TCRdb stores this immuneACCESS table with in-frame sequences only. Part of the clones is absent; in the studies checked, under half of the shortfall reflects unresolved V genes, and no reason is known for the rest. The sample records about 52,000 clones, over 80% of which are singletons. The leading ten clones occupy under 15% of the sample. Patients with a history of autoimmune disease or receiving systemic immunosuppression were excluded from the trial. Peripheral blood for TCR sequencing was drawn from every dose cohort at baseline, at cycle 4 day 1 and at cycle 7 day 1. Samples were obtained from an open-label, multicenter, first-in-human phase I dose-escalation trial of ivuxolimab. Adults with locally advanced or metastatic head and neck squamous cell, hepatocellular, melanoma or renal cell carcinoma were enrolled in the trial. CD4+ and CD8+ T cells were sorted separately from peripheral blood before TCR sequencing.

The CDR3, from cysteine to phenylalanine, totals 15 residues. Solely the CDR3 DNA is kept, with 45 bases framed from the first base. Via the germline V gene, CDR1 is MDHEN and CDR2 SYDVKM. The V and J ends are trimmed by 7 bases and 4 bases, leaving 17 bases between them. The chain joins TRBV28 to TRBJ1-3; no confident D gene assignment can be made. This receptor was taken from an adult with an advanced solid tumor such as melanoma, head and neck, liver or kidney cancer. This specimen was CD4+ or CD8+ T cells sorted from blood, taken in a trial of the OX40 agonist ivuxolimab. At the DNA level, the sequence is TGTGCCAGCATATCTAGGGAGAGAGGGGGAAACACCATATATTTT. This sequence encodes CASISRERGGNTIYF.